The 32 T cell receptor beta chains below all came from one sample that was sequenced in a study of early T cells in non-severe SARS-CoV-2 infection (dated by TCRdb to about 2021). Library method: 5' RACE. This sample was sequenced with a NextSeq 500. The raw public reads went through TCRdb reprocessing: fastp at Q25, MiXCR clone calling, in-frame beta chains kept. CDR3 protein duplicates are merged, each entry listing the most common genes and DNA. The sample contains around 64,000 distinct CDR3 sequences, roughly an eighth of them found a single time. Together, the top ten hold over 1.3% of the sample. Sequencing used whole blood, obtained at baseline. The receptors were gathered from an adult who was a healthcare worker with PCR-confirmed SARS-CoV-2 infection or an uninfected control (not recorded which).

V and J are TRBV11-2 and TRBJ2-1, with D possibly TRBD2 on 5 matching bases. CDR3 length: 15 residues. Germline CDR1 is SGHAT and CDR2 is FQNNGV. Trimming removed 7 bases from V and 8 bases from J, with 21 bases in between. The CDR3 coding sequence is TGTGCCAGCACGGAGGACTTTACCCTTCCCCATGAGCAGTTCTTC. This translates into CASTEDFTLPHEQFF.

The V and J genes are TRBV19 and TRBJ2-7, with D uncertain. The CDR3 extends over 14 amino acids. CDR1 is LNHDA and CDR2 is SQIVND in the germline V gene (reference sequence). V was shortened by 1 base and J by 1 base, with 8 bases between the two germline ends. The CDR3 here is CASSIAWDSYEQYF. The CDR3 nucleotides read TGTGCCAGTAGTATAGCCTGGGATTCCTACGAGCAGTACTTC.

This clonotype was seen ten or more times. The CDR3 reads CASSEKGTGELFF. CDR3 nucleotides: TGTGCCAGCAGCGAAAAGGGGACCGGGGAGCTGTTTTTT. The chain recombines TRBV6-4 with TRBJ2-2; perhaps TRBD1 as D (5 bases). CDR1 MRHNA and CDR2 SNTAGT come from the germline V gene. V was pared by 6 bases and J by 5 bases, with 10 bases between. The CDR3 is made up of 13 amino acids.

The chain uses TRBV20-1 and TRBJ1-2; a possible D gene is TRBD1 (6 bases). The germline V gene encodes CDR1 DFQATT and CDR2 SNEGSKA (reference sequence). Trimming took off 5 bases at V and 3 bases at J, with 10 bases between the two ends. There are 12 residues in the CDR3. DNA of the CDR3: TGCAGTGCTCCGGACAGTTACTATGGCTACACCTTC. This sequence encodes CSAPDSYYGYTF.

This clonotype turned up a few times. This chain uses TRBV11-2 with TRBJ2-6, with D tentatively TRBD1 or TRBD2 (5 bases each). Germline V lookup: CDR1 SGHAT, CDR2 FQNNGV. Trimming shortened V by 4 bases and J by 0 bases, and 10 bases separated the two germline ends. This CDR3 has 16 amino acids. For the CDR3, the DNA is TGTGCCAGCAGCTCGGGACGGGTCTCTGGGGCCAACGTCCTGACTTTC. It codes for CASSSGRVSGANVLTF.

This clonotype was observed a handful of times. The chain joins TRBV5-1 to TRBJ1-1, with TRBD1 matching 12 bases. The junction had 9 bases not matched to a gene; V was cut back by 4 bases and J by 2 bases. Looked up from germline, CDR1 is SGHRS and CDR2 is YFSETQ. The CDR3 extends over 17 amino acids. Written as DNA, the CDR3 is TGCGCCAGCAGCCCAACTACCGGGACAGGGGGCAACACTGAAGCTTTCTTT. It codes for CASSPTTGTGGNTEAFF.

This clonotype has a count of ten or more. The chain is built from TRBV6-2 or TRBV6-3 and TRBJ2-3; D call uncertain. Trimming shortened V by 2 bases and J by 4 bases, and 19 bases separated the two germline ends. The germline CDR1 and CDR2 sequences are MNHEY and SVGEGT. There are 17 residues in the CDR3. The CDR3 sequence is CASSYLRTDLRADTQYF. CDR3 DNA: TGTGCCAGCAGTTACCTTCGGACGGATCTGAGAGCAGATACGCAGTATTTT.

This clonotype showed up many times. The chain couples TRBV12-5 to TRBJ2-2, with 9 bases identical to TRBD2. Germline CDR1 and CDR2: LGHNT and FRNRAP. The CDR3 consists of 17 residues. With V trimmed by 0 bases and J by 6 bases, 8 bases remained unmatched. The CDR3 coding sequence is TGTGCTAGTGGTTTGGTACATGTAGCGGGGGTCCCCGGGGAGCTGTTTTTT. It codes for CASGLVHVAGVPGELFF. Variable domain in full (rest from reference TRBV12-5 and TRBJ2-2): DARVTQTPRHKVTEMGQEVTMRCQPILGHNTVFWYRQTMMQGLELLAYFRNRAPLDDSGMPKDRFSAEMPDATLATLKIQPSEPRDSAVYFCASGLVHVAGVPGELFFGEGSRLTVL.

The genes are TRBV18 and TRBJ2-3; weak D call: TRBD1 (5 bases). Germline lookup yields CDR1 KGHSH and CDR2 LQKENI. V gave up 1 base and J gave up 7 bases, with 18 bases separating them. This CDR3 comprises 16 residues. CDR3 in DNA: TGTGCCAGCTCACCACGGGCAAACAGGTCCCCCTATACGCAGTATTTT. Translating it yields CASSPRANRSPYTQYF.

V usage is TRBV7-6 and J usage is TRBJ2-2; D is perhaps TRBD1 (5 bases). From germline, CDR1 is SGHVS and CDR2 FNYEAQ. This CDR3 is 13 amino acids long. Deletions cut 4 bases from V and 7 bases from J, with 10 bases between. CDR3 residues: CASSSARGGELFF. CDR3 sequence (DNA): TGTGCCAGCAGCTCAGCTAGGGGCGGGGAGCTGTTTTTT.

The rearrangement joins TRBV7-9 to TRBJ2-7, with 9 positions matching TRBD1. V lost 5 bases and J lost 7; bases outside the gene matches: 6. This CDR3 has 13 amino acids. In germline, CDR1 is SEHNR, CDR2 FQNEAQ (reference sequence). Written as DNA, the CDR3 is TGTGCCAGCAGCCATGGGACAGGGTGGGAGCAGTACTTC. Translating it yields CASSHGTGWEQYF.

This clonotype was detected a few times. The chain uses TRBV30 and TRBJ2-4, with D possibly matching TRBD2 (6 bases). Per the germline V gene, CDR1 is GTSNPN and CDR2 is SVGIG (reference sequence). The CDR3 is 13 residues long. The CDR3: CAIRTAGINIQYF. CDR3 bases: TGTGCAATTCGTACGGCGGGGATAAACATTCAGTACTTC.

The J gene is TRBJ1-2, the V gene TRBV11-2; D call uncertain. V was shortened by 3 bases and J by 3 bases, with 11 bases between the two germline ends. Germline lookup yields CDR1 SGHAT and CDR2 FQNNGV. This CDR3 comprises 14 residues. The CDR3 is CASSLVGFDYGYTF. DNA for the CDR3: TGTGCCAGCAGCTTGGTGGGGTTTGACTATGGCTACACCTTC.

The rearrangement joins TRBV18 to TRBJ1-2; TRBD1 aligns across 12 bases. This CDR3 contains 15 residues. Germline CDR1 KGHSH, CDR2 LQKENI. J lost 8 bases, V lost 0 bases, and 4 bases had no gene match. For the CDR3, the DNA is TGTGCCAGCTCACCACCAGGGGACAGGGGGCTCGGCTACACCTTC. Its translation: CASSPPGDRGLGYTF.

This sequence joins TRBV28 and TRBJ2-3; the D gene is possibly TRBD1 (5 bases). The V gene's germline CDR1 is MDHEN and CDR2 SYDVKM. V lost 6 bases and J lost 0, with 13 bases in between. The CDR3 extends over 15 amino acids. The chain's CDR3 is CASSLGASSTDTQYF. CDR3 DNA: TGTGCCAGCAGCCTAGGGGCTTCTAGCACAGATACGCAGTATTTT.

The gene calls are TRBV28 and TRBJ2-7; D is undetermined. V lost 4 bases, J lost 2 bases, and 12 bases lay in between. Germline lookup yields CDR1 MDHEN and CDR2 SYDVKM. This CDR3 is 14 amino acids long. CDR3 loop: CASSSRLRTYEQYF. CDR3 DNA sequence: TGTGCCAGCAGTTCACGACTTCGGACCTACGAGCAGTACTTC.

This clonotype was seen a few times. This chain connects TRBV28 to TRBJ1-5; unclear D gene. V gave up 6 bases and J gave up 4 bases, with 4 bases separating them. Germline V lookup: CDR1 MDHEN, CDR2 SYDVKM. The CDR3 runs 11 residues. The CDR3 sequence is CASSHNQPQHF. For the CDR3, the DNA is TGTGCCAGCAGCCATAATCAGCCCCAGCATTTT. The whole variable domain, filled in from reference TRBV28 and TRBJ1-5, reads DVKVTQSSRYLVKRTGEKVFLECVQDMDHENMFWYRQDPGLGLRLIYFSYDVKMKEKGDIPEGYSVSREKKERFSLILESASTNQTSMYLCASSHNQPQHFGDGTRLSIL.

The rearrangement joins TRBV7-2 to TRBJ1-2; TRBD1 might be the D (6 bases). Germline V gene lookup returns CDR1 SGHTA and CDR2 FQGNSA. The germline V and J ends were trimmed by 3 bases and 3 bases, with 14 bases remaining between them. The CDR3 consists of 15 residues. The CDR3 reads CASSFSGGADYGYTF. Written as DNA, the CDR3 is TGTGCCAGCAGCTTTAGTGGGGGCGCGGACTATGGCTACACCTTC.

The V call is TRBV7-2, the J call TRBJ2-3; D might be TRBD1 (6 bases). The CDR3 totals 17 residues. CDR1 is SGHTA and CDR2 is FQGNSA in the germline V gene. V lost 5 bases to trimming and J lost 3 bases, with 21 bases between them. In DNA form, the CDR3 reads TGTGCCAGCAGCCGAAGAGGGGGTTGGGATGAAACAGATACGCAGTATTTT. Protein: CASSRRGGWDETDTQYF. The variable domain in full, with the rest retrieved from reference TRBV7-2 and TRBJ2-3, is GAGVSQSPSNKVTEKGKDVELRCDPISGHTALYWYRQSLGQGLEFLIYFQGNSAPDKSGLPSDRFSAERTGGSVSTLTIQRTQQEDSAVYLCASSRRGGWDETDTQYFGPGTRLTVL.

The gene calls are TRBV11-2 and TRBJ2-5, with D uncertain. Germline V gene lookup returns CDR1 SGHAT and CDR2 FQNNGV. The CDR3 extends over 13 amino acids. With 0 bases removed from V and 6 bases from J, the gap between germline ends came to 8 bases. This chain's CDR3 is CASSLDYPQTQYF. Written as DNA, the CDR3 is TGTGCCAGCAGCTTAGATTATCCCCAGACCCAGTACTTC.

This clonotype was observed many times. The gene calls are TRBV6-4 and TRBJ2-7; D is perhaps TRBD1 (5 bases). This CDR3 has 13 amino acids. From germline, CDR1 is MRHNA and CDR2 SNTAGT. V dropped 4 bases and J dropped 4 bases, with 11 bases sitting between them. In DNA form, the CDR3 reads TGTGCCAGCAGTGCCAGGGCTGGGTACGAGCAGTACTTC. It is translated as CASSARAGYEQYF.

This clonotype appeared a few times. The genes are TRBV3-1 and TRBJ1-1; 7 bases are a match to TRBD1. CDR3 length: 12 residues. J was trimmed by 12 bases and V by 4 bases; bases with no gene match: 8. In germline, CDR1 is LGHDT, CDR2 YNNKEL (reference sequence). The DNA of the CDR3 is TGTGCCAGCAGCCTGGAGGGACAGATCTCTTTCTTT. It codes for CASSLEGQISFF.

This sequence joins TRBV18 and TRBJ2-3; 8 nucleotides match TRBD1. V gave up 3 bases and J gave up 4 bases; unmatched junction bases: 12. This CDR3 region has 17 residues. CDR1 KGHSH and CDR2 LQKENI come from the germline V gene. The CDR3 DNA follows: TGTGCCAGCTCACCTATCCCGACAGGGGACCCGCCAGATACGCAGTATTTT. Translation: CASSPIPTGDPPDTQYF.

The chain employs TRBV27 and TRBJ2-1, with TRBD2 matching over 9 bases. The CDR3 consists of 17 residues. Trimming took 0 bases from V and 4 from J; bases not matched to a gene: 7. The germline CDR1 and CDR2 sequences are MNHEY and SMNVEV (reference sequence). The CDR3: CASSLSPGLATYNEQFF. CDR3 coding DNA: TGTGCCAGCAGTTTATCGCCCGGACTAGCGACTTACAATGAGCAGTTCTTC.

This clonotype has a count of ten or more. V usage is TRBV6-4 and J usage is TRBJ2-6; possibly TRBD1 or TRBD2 for D (6 bases each). The germline V and J ends were trimmed by 8 bases and 3 bases, with 14 bases remaining between them. This CDR3 is 15 amino acids long. The germline V gene encodes CDR1 MRHNA and CDR2 SNTAGT. CDR3: CASGGGQGGANVLTF. For the CDR3, the DNA is TGTGCCAGCGGAGGGGGGCAAGGTGGGGCCAACGTCCTGACTTTC.

The chain combines TRBV20-1 with TRBJ2-4; TRBD1 matches at 7 bases. This CDR3 is 15 amino acids long. V gave up 6 bases and J gave up 0 bases; unmatched junction bases: 8. Germline V gene sequence: CDR1 DFQATT, CDR2 SNEGSKA (reference sequence). Written as DNA, the CDR3 is TGCAGTGCCTCCGGACAGGCCCTAGCCAAAAACATTCAGTACTTC. Protein sequence: CSASGQALAKNIQYF.

This clonotype was picked up many times. This chain links TRBV29-1 with TRBJ2-5; D not resolved. The CDR3 extends over 10 amino acids. Looked up from germline, CDR1 is SQVTM and CDR2 is ANQGSEA. V lost 6 bases to trimming and J lost 5 bases, with 7 bases between them. CDR3 residues: CSVPLETQYF. The CDR3 coding sequence is TGCAGCGTCCCTCTGGAGACCCAGTACTTC.

The rearrangement joins TRBV15 to TRBJ1-1; D is unclear. V lost 0 bases and J 5 bases, leaving 4 bases between the germline ends. Per the germline V gene, CDR1 is LNHNV and CDR2 is YYDKDF (reference sequence). The CDR3 contains 12 residues. DNA of the CDR3: TGTGCCACCAGCAGAGATGGGACTGAAGCTTTCTTT. Encoded protein: CATSRDGTEAFF.

This clonotype was recorded at least ten times. The chain has TRBV13 and TRBJ2-1; possibly TRBD2 for D (5 bases). CDR1 PRHDT and CDR2 FYEKMQ come from the germline V gene (reference sequence). V was pared by 5 bases and J by 9 bases, with 11 bases between. The CDR3 is 12 amino acids. The CDR3 DNA reads TGTGCCAGCAGCGCACTAGAAGTTGAGCAGTTCTTC. It specifies CASSALEVEQFF.

This clonotype was picked up many times. The CDR3 loop is CASSPKDRGEQYF. The CDR3 nucleotides are TGTGCCAGCTCACCTAAGGACAGGGGCGAGCAGTACTTC. The chain carries TRBV18 and TRBJ2-7, with 9 bases lining up with TRBD1. The ends lost 3 bases at V and 6 bases at J; junction bases unmatched: 3. CDR3 length: 13 amino acids. From germline, CDR1 is KGHSH and CDR2 LQKENI.

This clonotype occurred a few times. The chain carries TRBV29-1 and TRBJ1-2; TRBD1 might be the D (6 bases). The germline V and J ends were trimmed by 7 bases and 2 bases, with 8 bases remaining between them. The CDR3 spans 11 residues. Per the germline V gene, CDR1 is SQVTM and CDR2 is ANQGSEA. The CDR3 bases are TGCAGCGCCAGGGGCAACTATGGCTACACCTTC. Amino acid sequence: CSARGNYGYTF.

V gene TRBV5-6 combines with J gene TRBJ2-3; 8 bases map to TRBD1. CDR3 size: 18 residues. V was pared by 4 bases and J by 4 bases, with 17 bases of the junction left unmatched. Germline CDR1 and CDR2: SGHDT and YYEEEE. DNA for the CDR3: TGTGCCAGCAGCCTGGGGAGGAGTCGGACAGGGTTGGCAGATACGCAGTATTTT. This gives the protein CASSLGRSRTGLADTQYF.